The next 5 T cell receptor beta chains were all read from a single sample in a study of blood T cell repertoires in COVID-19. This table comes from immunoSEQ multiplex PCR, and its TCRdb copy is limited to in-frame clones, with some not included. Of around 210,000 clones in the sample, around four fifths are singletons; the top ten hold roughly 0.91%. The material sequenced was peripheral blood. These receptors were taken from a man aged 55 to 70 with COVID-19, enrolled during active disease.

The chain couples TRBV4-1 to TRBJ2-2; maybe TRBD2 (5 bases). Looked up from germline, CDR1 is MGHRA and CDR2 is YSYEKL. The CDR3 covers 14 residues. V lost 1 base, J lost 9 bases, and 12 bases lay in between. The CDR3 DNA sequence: TGCGCCAGCAGCCAAGTCGGACTTATGCGGGAGCTGTTTTTT. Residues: CASSQVGLMRELFF.

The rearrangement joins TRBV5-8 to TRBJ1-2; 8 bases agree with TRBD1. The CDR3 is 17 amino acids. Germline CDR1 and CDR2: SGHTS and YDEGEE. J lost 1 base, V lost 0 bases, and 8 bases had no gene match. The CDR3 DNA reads TGTGCCAGCAGCTTGGGGACAGGGATGGTATTTAACTATGGCTACACCTTC. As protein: CASSLGTGMVFNYGYTF.

Here the CDR3 DNA reads TGTGCCAGTAGTATAGGAGGACAGGTCCTGGGCTACACCTTC. This translates into CASSIGGQVLGYTF. The rearrangement uses TRBV19 and TRBJ1-2, with 7 nucleotides matching TRBD1. V trimming: 1 base; J trimming: 8 bases; junction bases outside the gene matches: 7. This CDR3 has 14 residues. The V gene's germline CDR1 is LNHDA and CDR2 SQIVND (reference sequence).

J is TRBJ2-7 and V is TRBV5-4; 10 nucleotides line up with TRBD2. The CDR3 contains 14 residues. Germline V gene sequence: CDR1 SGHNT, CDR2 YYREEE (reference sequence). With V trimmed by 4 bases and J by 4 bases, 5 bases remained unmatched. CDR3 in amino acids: CASSPGLAAYEQYF. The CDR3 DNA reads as TGTGCCAGCAGCCCCGGACTAGCGGCTTACGAGCAGTACTTC.

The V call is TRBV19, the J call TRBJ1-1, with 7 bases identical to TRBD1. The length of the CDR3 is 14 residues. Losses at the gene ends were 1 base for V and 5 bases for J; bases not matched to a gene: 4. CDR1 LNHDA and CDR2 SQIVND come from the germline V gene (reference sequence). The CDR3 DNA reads TGTGCCAGTAGTATAGGACAGGGAAGGACTGAAGCTTTCTTT. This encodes CASSIGQGRTEAFF.